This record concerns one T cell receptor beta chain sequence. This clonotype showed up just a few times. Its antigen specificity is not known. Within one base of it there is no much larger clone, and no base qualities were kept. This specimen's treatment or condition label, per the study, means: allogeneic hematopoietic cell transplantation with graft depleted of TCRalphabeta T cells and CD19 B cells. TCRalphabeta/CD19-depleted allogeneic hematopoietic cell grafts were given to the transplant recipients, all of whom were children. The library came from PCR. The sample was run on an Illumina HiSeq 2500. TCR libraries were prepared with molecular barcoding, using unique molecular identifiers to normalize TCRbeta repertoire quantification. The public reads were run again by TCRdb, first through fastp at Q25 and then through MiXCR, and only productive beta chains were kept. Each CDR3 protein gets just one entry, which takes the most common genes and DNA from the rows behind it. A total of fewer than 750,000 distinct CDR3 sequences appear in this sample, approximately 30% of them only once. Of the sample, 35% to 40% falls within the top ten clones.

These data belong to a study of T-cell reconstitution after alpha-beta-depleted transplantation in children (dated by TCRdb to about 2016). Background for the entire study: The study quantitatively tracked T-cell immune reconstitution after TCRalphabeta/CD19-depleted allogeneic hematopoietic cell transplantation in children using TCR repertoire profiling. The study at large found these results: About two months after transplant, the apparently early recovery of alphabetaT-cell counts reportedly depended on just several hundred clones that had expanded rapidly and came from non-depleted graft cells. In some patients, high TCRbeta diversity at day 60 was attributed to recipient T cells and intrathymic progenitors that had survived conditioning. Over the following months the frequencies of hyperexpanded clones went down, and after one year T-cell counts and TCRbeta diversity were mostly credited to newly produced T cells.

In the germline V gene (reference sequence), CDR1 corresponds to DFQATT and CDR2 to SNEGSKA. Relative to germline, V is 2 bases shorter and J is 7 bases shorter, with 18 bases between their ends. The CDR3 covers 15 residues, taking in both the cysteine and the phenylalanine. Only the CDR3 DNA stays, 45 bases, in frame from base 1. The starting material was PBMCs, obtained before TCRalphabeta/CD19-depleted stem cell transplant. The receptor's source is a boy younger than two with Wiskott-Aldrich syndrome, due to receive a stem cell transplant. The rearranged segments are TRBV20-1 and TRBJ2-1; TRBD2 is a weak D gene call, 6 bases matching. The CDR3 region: CSARMPSGLGNEQFF. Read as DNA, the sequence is TGCAGTGCTAGAATGCCCAGCGGGTTGGGGAATGAGCAGTTCTTC.